These 8 T cell receptor beta chains share one sample of origin, sequenced in a study of cytomegalovirus exposure and HLA in healthy donors (dated by TCRdb to 2016 to 2017). The library was generated by the immunoSEQ multiplex PCR assay. A mixture of 60 forward primers for TCR Vbeta segments and 13 reverse primers for TCR Jbeta segments was used in the multiplex PCR. In its TCRdb copy, this immuneACCESS table keeps in-frame sequences only and misses some clones. Where compared with another copy, unresolved V genes explain less than half of these, and the others have no known cause. This sample's table carries about 74,000 clones. 7.5% to 8% of the sample is held by the ten biggest clonotypes. Material for sequencing was PBMCs. All receptors derive from a female donor in good health and CMV-seropositive.

Regarding this clone: Mismatch with germline at one junction end may stem from a read error. Other nucleotide sequences in the sample specify the same CDR3. This chain joins TRBV29-1 and TRBJ2-7; D is ambiguous. This CDR3 region has 12 residues. Germline V gene lookup returns CDR1 SQVTM and CDR2 ANQGSEA. The CDR3: CSVEDGRYEQYF. Here the CDR3 DNA reads TGCAGCGTTGAAGATGGCAGGTACGAGCAATACTTC.

This chain uses TRBV4-3 with TRBJ1-4; 8 bases match TRBD1. Unmatched junction bases numbered 6, after V lost 0 bases and J lost 6 bases. Germline CDR1 LGHNA, CDR2 YSLEER. The CDR3 extends over 16 amino acids. The CDR3 DNA reads as TGCGCCAGCAGCCAAGATGGACAGGGAGAGGATGAAAAACTGTTTTTT. It encodes CASSQDGQGEDEKLFF.

As for this clone: This sample also contains other DNA sequences that code for the same CDR3. The J gene is TRBJ2-7, the V gene TRBV5-1; TRBD1 matches 9 bases. This CDR3 contains 16 residues. Germline V gene lookup returns CDR1 SGHRS and CDR2 YFSETQ. The V segment lost 1 base and the J segment 3 bases; nucleotides outside the gene matches: 8. The CDR3 region has the DNA TGCGCCAGCAGCTTGTCCACAGGGGGCGACTTCTACGAGCAGTACTTC. It yields the protein CASSLSTGGDFYEQYF.

The chain carries TRBV6-5 and TRBJ2-7, with 7 bases identical to TRBD1. The CDR3 is made up of 15 amino acids. V lost 6 bases to trimming and J lost 6 bases; unmatched junction nucleotides: 14. Looked up from germline, CDR1 is MNHEY and CDR2 is SVGAGI. CDR3 bases: TGTGCCAGCAGCCTTAACACAGGGGTATCTGGCGAGCAGTACTTC. Translation: CASSLNTGVSGEQYF.

CDR3 nucleotide sequence: TGTGCCAGCAGCCGGGTACTGGCACGTGCAGATACGCAGTATTTT. It is translated as CASSRVLARADTQYF. This chain connects TRBV11-2 to TRBJ2-3, with D hard to call. Germline loops: CDR1 SGHAT, CDR2 FQNNGV. The germline V and J ends were trimmed by 5 bases and 4 bases, with 16 bases remaining between them. The CDR3 totals 15 residues.

This rearrangement joins TRBV11-2 to TRBJ2-7; 7 bases align to TRBD1. CDR1 and CDR2 (germline): SGHAT, FQNNGV. The V and J ends lost 5 bases and 3 bases, in that order; junction bases with no gene match: 4. The CDR3 has 13 residues. The CDR3 spells CASSHRGFYEQYF. In DNA form, the CDR3 reads TGTGCCAGCAGCCACAGGGGTTTCTACGAGCAGTACTTC.

Details on this clone: A junction boundary mismatches the germline segment, possibly from a read error. The chain is built from TRBV29-1 and TRBJ1-2; D is possibly TRBD1 (5 bases). Germline CDR1 and CDR2: SQVTM and ANQGSEA. This CDR3 region has 13 residues. For the CDR3, the DNA is TGCAGCGCTGAACAGGCGCAGACCTATGGCTACACCTTC. Its protein product is CSAEQAQTYGYTF.

J is TRBJ2-4 and V is TRBV29-1, with 14 bases that match TRBD2. This CDR3 region has 16 residues. CDR1 and CDR2 from the germline V gene are SQVTM and ANQGSEA. The ends lost 5 bases at V and 5 bases at J; junction bases unmatched: 8. CDR3 sequence reads: CSVTGLAGGYENIQYF. CDR3 bases: TGCAGCGTTACCGGACTAGCGGGGGGCTACGAAAACATTCAGTACTTC.